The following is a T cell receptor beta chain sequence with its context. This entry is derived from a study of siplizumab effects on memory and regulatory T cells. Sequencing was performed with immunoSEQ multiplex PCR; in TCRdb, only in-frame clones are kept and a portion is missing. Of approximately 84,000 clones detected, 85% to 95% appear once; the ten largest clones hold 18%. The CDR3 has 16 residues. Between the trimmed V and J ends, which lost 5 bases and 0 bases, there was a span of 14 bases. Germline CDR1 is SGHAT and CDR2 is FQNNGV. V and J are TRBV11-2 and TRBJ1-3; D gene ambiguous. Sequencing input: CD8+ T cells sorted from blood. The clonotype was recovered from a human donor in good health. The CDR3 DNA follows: TGTGCCAGCAGCCTCAGTACGGGGAGCTCTGGAAACACCATATATTTT. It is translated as CASSLSTGSSGNTIYF.